This entry lists 14 T cell receptor beta chains sequenced from one sample in a study of Ad26.COV2.S vaccination and SARS-CoV-2 variants. Here immunoSEQ multiplex PCR was the method, and the copy in TCRdb shows in-frame clones only, minus some. The table has around 140,000 clones, roughly 90% seen once. Sequencing used peripheral blood, obtained after recovery from COVID-19. These receptors were collected from a human donor who had recovered from COVID-19.

The J gene is TRBJ2-7, the V gene TRBV7-8, with 9 bases that match TRBD1. CDR3 size: 16 residues. CDR1 is SGHVS and CDR2 is FQNEAQ in the germline V gene. J was trimmed by 6 bases and V by 2 bases; bases with no gene match: 11. The CDR3 region has the DNA TGTGCCAGCAGCTTACCCTGGACAGGGGAAAACGGCGAGCAGTACTTC. Its protein product is CASSLPWTGENGEQYF. Full variable domain (remainder filled in from reference TRBV7-8 and TRBJ2-7): GAGVSQSPRYKVAKRGQDVALRCDPISGHVSLFWYQQALGQGPEFLTYFQNEAQLDKSGLPSDRFFAERPEGSVSTLKIQRTQQEDSAVYLCASSLPWTGENGEQYFGPGTRLTVT.

The J gene is TRBJ2-3, the V gene TRBV13; TRBD2 aligns across 9 bases. J was trimmed by 0 bases and V by 5 bases; bases with no gene match: 6. The CDR3 contains 16 residues. Germline V gene data show CDR1 as PRHDT and CDR2 as FYEKMQ (reference sequence). In DNA, the CDR3 is TGTGCCAGCAGCATTAGCGGGGGTCTTAGCACAGATACGCAGTATTTT. It specifies CASSISGGLSTDTQYF.

The chain uses TRBV4-1 and TRBJ1-2, with a tentative D call TRBD1 (6 bases). V was shortened by 0 bases and J by 7 bases, with 12 bases between the two germline ends. CDR3 length: 14 residues. The germline V gene encodes CDR1 MGHRA and CDR2 YSYEKL. The CDR3 DNA reads TGCGCCAGCAGCCAAGAACAGGGCCCTAGTGGCTACACCTTC. This codes for CASSQEQGPSGYTF.

V and J are TRBV10-2 and TRBJ1-2; 8 bases align to TRBD1. The CDR3 length is 13 residues. V shed 6 bases and J 8 bases; nucleotides not matched to a gene: 8. Germline-derived CDR1 and CDR2 are WSHSY and SAAADI. The CDR3 is CASSDQGAHGYTF. The CDR3 coding sequence is TGCGCCAGCAGCGATCAGGGGGCGCACGGCTACACCTTC.

The V gene is TRBV9, the J gene TRBJ2-2; D may be TRBD1 or TRBD2 (5 bases each). The V end lost 0 bases, the J end lost 7 bases, and 13 bases lay between the germline ends. The CDR3 consists of 15 residues. CDR1 SGDLS and CDR2 YYNGEE come from the germline V gene. The CDR3 region is CASSVGAGTVGELFF. CDR3 DNA sequence: TGTGCCAGCAGCGTAGGGGCAGGGACGGTCGGGGAGCTGTTTTTT.

CDR3 coding DNA: TGTGCCAGCAGCCCCGTGGCACAGACTTACAATGAGCAGTTCTTC. Translation: CASSPVAQTYNEQFF. This rearrangement joins TRBV7-9 to TRBJ2-1; no firm D call. Germline-derived CDR1 and CDR2 are SEHNR and FQNEAQ (reference sequence). CDR3 length equals 15 residues. Trimming took 5 bases from V and 4 from J, leaving 15 bases between them.

V gene TRBV3-1 (or the pseudogene TRBV3-2) combines with J gene TRBJ2-1; no clear D gene. Trimming took 0 bases from V and 7 from J, leaving 10 bases between them. This CDR3 contains 14 residues. The germline V gene has CDR1 LGHDT and CDR2 YNNKEL (reference sequence). The CDR3 sequence is CASSQDRVRNEQFF. The CDR3, as DNA: TGTGCCAGCAGCCAAGATAGGGTGCGAAATGAGCAGTTCTTC.

The chain links TRBV27 to TRBJ2-5; no reliable D call. Trimming shortened V by 5 bases and J by 2 bases, and 12 bases separated the two germline ends. The CDR3 contains 14 residues. Germline V lookup: CDR1 MNHEY, CDR2 SMNVEV (reference sequence). CDR3 region: CASSPLDKQETQYF. DNA of the CDR3: TGTGCCAGCAGTCCGCTCGATAAACAAGAGACCCAGTACTTC.

The chain has TRBV7-2 and TRBJ2-7; a possible D gene is TRBD1 (5 bases). Germline loops: CDR1 SGHTA, CDR2 FQGNSA. CDR3 length: 13 amino acids. Deletions cut 3 bases from V and 3 bases from J, with 9 bases between. CDR3 sequence: CASSLRQGYEQYF. The CDR3 DNA is TGTGCCAGCAGCTTGAGGCAGGGCTACGAGCAGTACTTC.

This chain connects TRBV7-6 to TRBJ2-5, with D perhaps matching TRBD2 (7 bases). The CDR3 consists of 15 residues. Per germline, CDR1 SGHVS and CDR2 FNYEAQ. Trimming took off 5 bases at V and 2 bases at J, with 15 bases between the two ends. The CDR3 sequence is CASSDRGGLQETQYF. The CDR3 nucleotides are TGTGCCAGCAGCGATAGGGGGGGACTGCAAGAGACCCAGTACTTC.

This rearrangement joins TRBV4-1 to TRBJ1-1, with D unresolved. V was pared by 4 bases and J by 1 base, with 10 bases between. Germline lookup yields CDR1 MGHRA and CDR2 YSYEKL. The length of the CDR3 is 14 residues. CDR3 protein: CASSLSAANTEAFF. The CDR3, as DNA: TGCGCCAGCAGCCTCTCGGCCGCGAACACTGAAGCTTTCTTT.

This sequence joins TRBV6-6 and TRBJ2-1, with unresolved D. This CDR3 contains 15 residues. Per germline, CDR1 MNHNY and CDR2 SVGAGI (reference sequence). Trimming cost V 5 bases and J 1 base, with 12 bases left between them. The CDR3 DNA reads as TGTGCCAGCAGTACAACGGGCCCTTCCTACAATGAGCAGTTCTTC. Translation gives CASSTTGPSYNEQFF.

The chain couples TRBV5-4 to TRBJ2-1; 9 bases are shared with TRBD2. This CDR3 is built from 11 residues. J was trimmed by 14 bases and V by 4 bases; bases with no gene match: 4. Germline CDR1 SGHNT, CDR2 YYREEE (reference sequence). The CDR3 here is CASSRGGAEFF. CDR3 coding DNA: TGTGCCAGCAGCCGCGGGGGGGCGGAGTTCTTC.

The chain combines TRBV28 with TRBJ1-6, with 7 bases lining up with TRBD1. The CDR3 is made up of 14 amino acids. The V gene's germline CDR1 is MDHEN and CDR2 SYDVKM. V was clipped by 6 bases and J by 10 bases; unmatched bases: 9. The CDR3 sequence: CASSVRQGGSPLHF. For the CDR3, the DNA is TGTGCCAGCAGCGTTCGACAGGGAGGCTCACCCCTCCACTTT.